This T cell receptor beta chain is drawn from a study of blood T cell repertoires in COVID-19. Sequenced by immunoSEQ multiplex PCR; TCRdb stores in-frame clones only, minus some. The repertoire holds some 320,000 clones, with more than 70% as singletons. Trimming cost V 5 bases and J 9 bases, with 17 bases left between them. Looked up from germline, CDR1 is SGHTA and CDR2 is FQGTGA. The CDR3 is 14 residues long. V usage is TRBV7-3 and J usage is TRBJ2-1; D remains ambiguous. This sequence was found in a woman aged 45 to 65 who had recovered from COVID-19. Sequences were obtained from peripheral blood. CDR3 protein: CASSRGPSMSEQFF. As DNA, the CDR3 is TGTGCCAGCAGCCGAGGCCCCAGTATGAGTGAGCAGTTCTTC.